One sample yielded the 3 T cell receptor beta chains listed below, sequenced in a study of blood T cell repertoires in COVID-19. Profiling relied on immunoSEQ multiplex PCR, and the TCRdb table lists in-frame clones only, not all of them. The table records about 310,000 clones, around 89% of them present only once. The sample taken for sequencing was PBMCs or T cells enriched from blood (not recorded which). These receptors were obtained from a woman aged 40 to 49 who had recovered from COVID-19.

CDR3 region: CASVRGQGDEQFF. The DNA of the CDR3 is TGTGCCAGCGTAAGGGGACAGGGTGATGAGCAGTTCTTC. The V gene is TRBV2, the J gene TRBJ2-1; 9 bases map to TRBD1. Germline values: CDR1 SNHLY, CDR2 FYNNEI. Trimming cost V 8 bases and J 8 bases; bases outside gene matches: 7. This CDR3 comprises 13 residues.

The chain joins TRBV5-1 to TRBJ1-2, with 11 nucleotides matching TRBD1. The CDR3 sequence is 16 residues long. V lost 3 bases to trimming and J lost 7 bases; unmatched junction nucleotides: 11. The germline CDR1 and CDR2 sequences are SGHRS and YFSETQ. CDR3 in amino acids: CASSYDSDRGLTGYTF. The CDR3 nucleotides read TGCGCCAGCAGCTATGACTCGGACAGGGGGCTCACTGGCTACACCTTC.

V gene TRBV18 combines with J gene TRBJ2-4, with D perhaps TRBD1 (6 bases). V gave up 0 bases and J gave up 0 bases, with 12 bases separating them. The CDR3 covers 17 residues. From germline, CDR1 is KGHSH and CDR2 LQKENI. The CDR3 DNA follows: TGTGCCAGCTCACCACCGACAGGTCGGTTAGCCAAAAACATTCAGTACTTC. Encoded protein: CASSPPTGRLAKNIQYF.